Below are 12 T cell receptor beta chains sequenced from a single sample in a study of blood T cells in healthy people across ages (dated by TCRdb to the mid-2010s). The library was obtained by 5' RACE. Sequencing used an Illumina HiSeq 2500. A second PCR of about 6 to 11 cycles was run with a J-beta primer mix and a sample-barcoded 5' primer. TCRdb took the public reads, trimmed them with fastp at Q25, ran MiXCR for clone calling and kept in-frame beta chains. Rows are unified per CDR3 protein, each entry keeping the most common DNA and genes. This sample holds over a million distinct CDR3 sequences; approximately 63% were observed only once. Under 8.5% of the sample is held by the ten biggest clonotypes. Sequenced: blood. The receptors stem from a man between 18 and 35 years old in good health.

The chain has TRBV6-1 and TRBJ2-3, with D uncertain. The CDR3 runs to 13 residues. CDR1 and CDR2 from the germline V gene are MNHNS and SASEGT. Trimming removed 8 bases at V and 4 bases at J, with 13 bases between. In DNA form, the CDR3 reads TGTGCCAGCCTGTCGATCCCCGCAGATACGCAGTATTTT. Its translation is CASLSIPADTQYF.

The chain couples TRBV5-1 to TRBJ1-1; a possible D gene is TRBD1 (5 bases). V lost 4 bases to trimming and J lost 3 bases, with 13 bases between them. This CDR3 has 14 residues. Germline assignment: CDR1 SGHRS and CDR2 YFSETQ. The CDR3 DNA follows: TGCGCCAGCAGCCAAACGACAGTTGACACTGAAGCTTTCTTT. Encoded protein: CASSQTTVDTEAFF.

J is TRBJ2-5 and V is TRBV20-1; D is possibly TRBD2 (6 bases). Germline V lookup: CDR1 DFQATT, CDR2 SNEGSKA (reference sequence). This CDR3 comprises 13 residues. The V gene lost 3 bases and the J gene lost 6 bases, with 14 bases spanning the gap. The CDR3 DNA sequence: TGCAGTGCTAGCCCCCTAGCGATGAAGACCCAGTACTTC. It encodes CSASPLAMKTQYF.

The rearrangement uses TRBV7-9 and TRBJ1-2; D perhaps matches TRBD1 (5 bases). Germline CDR1 reads SEHNR; CDR2 reads FQNEAQ (reference sequence). CDR3 length: 16 amino acids. The V end was cut by 2 bases, the J end by 0 bases, with 13 bases between. The CDR3 region has the DNA TGTGCCAGCAGCTTAAGCACCGGGGGGGCTAACTATGGCTACACCTTC. This codes for CASSLSTGGANYGYTF.

The chain joins TRBV5-8 to TRBJ2-1; D may be TRBD2 (5 bases). This CDR3 is 20 amino acids long. V shed 5 bases and J shed 3 bases, with 30 bases lying between them. CDR1 is SGHTS, CDR2 YDEGEE, per germline. CDR3 coding DNA: TGTGCCAGCAGTCTTGGCCCGAGGGTGAGTGGCGGAATAAACTACAATGAGCAGTTCTTC. It yields the protein CASSLGPRVSGGINYNEQFF.

The chain is built from TRBV28 and TRBJ1-2; D might be TRBD1 (6 bases). Between the trimmed V and J ends, which lost 6 bases and 8 bases, there was a span of 28 bases. There are 17 residues in the CDR3. CDR1 and CDR2 (germline): MDHEN, SYDVKM. The CDR3 bases are TGTGCCAGCAGCCTGGAGCTTAACAGGGTGACCTTCGCGGGCTACACCTTC. It is translated as CASSLELNRVTFAGYTF.

This clonotype was counted a few times. The rearrangement uses TRBV29-1 and TRBJ1-2; no clear D. CDR1 SQVTM and CDR2 ANQGSEA come from the germline V gene. V was pared by 1 base and J by 4 bases, with 7 bases between. The CDR3 extends over 12 amino acids. DNA of the CDR3: TGCAGCGTTGAAGGGGAGTCCTATGGCTACACCTTC. Translated, it gives CSVEGESYGYTF.

The gene calls are TRBV9 and TRBJ1-4; possible D gene TRBD1, 5 bases. Trimming shortened V by 6 bases and J by 4 bases, and 13 bases separated the two germline ends. The CDR3 length is 14 residues. Germline lookup yields CDR1 SGDLS and CDR2 YYNGEE. The CDR3 nucleotides read TGTGCCAGCACCGGGCCGGGGGATAATGAAAAACTGTTTTTT. Translated: CASTGPGDNEKLFF.

About this clonotype itself: A junction boundary mismatches the germline segment, possibly from a read error. The V call is TRBV15, the J call TRBJ2-7; D is undetermined. The CDR3 extends over 12 amino acids. Germline V gives CDR1 LNHNV, CDR2 YYDKDF (reference sequence). The CDR3 region is CATSREDVVQYF. The DNA of the CDR3 is TGTGCCACCAGCCGAGAAGACGTGGTGCAGTACTTC.

The V call is TRBV10-2, the J call TRBJ2-3; D is unclear. Germline V gives CDR1 WSHSY, CDR2 SAAADI. Between the trimmed V and J ends, which lost 11 bases and 6 bases, there was a span of 21 bases. CDR3 length equals 14 residues. CDR3 loop: CALLSAVESDTQYF. CDR3 DNA: TGCGCCCTCCTCAGCGCAGTCGAATCCGATACGCAGTATTTT.

V is TRBV12-3 or TRBV12-4 and J is TRBJ2-1; D is perhaps TRBD2 (6 bases). This CDR3 has 13 residues. V lost 10 bases and J 10 bases, leaving 20 bases between the germline ends. CDR3 residues: CANTRVGGNEQFF. The CDR3, as DNA: TGTGCCAATACGCGGGTGGGAGGTAACGAGCAGTTCTTC.

Only a few counts were recorded for this clonotype. This rearrangement joins TRBV2 to TRBJ2-1, with 10 bases matching TRBD1. Germline trimming cut 6 bases from V and 9 bases from J; bases unmatched to any gene: 11. This CDR3 contains 15 residues. Germline loops: CDR1 SNHLY, CDR2 FYNNEI. The CDR3 region is CASRLGQGIPGEQFF. As DNA, the CDR3 is TGTGCCAGCAGGCTGGGACAGGGGATCCCGGGTGAGCAGTTCTTC. Full variable domain (missing parts from reference TRBV2 and TRBJ2-1): EPEVTQTPSHQVTQMGQEVILRCVPISNHLYFYWYRQILGQKVEFLVSFYNNEISEKSEIFDDQFSVERPDGSNFTLKIRSTKLEDSAMYFCASRLGQGIPGEQFFGPGTRLTVL.